These 3 T cell receptor beta chains were all obtained from the same sample, sequenced in a study of T cells in tuberculosis. Profiling relied on immunoSEQ multiplex PCR, and the TCRdb table lists in-frame clones only, not all of them. The sample has 25,000 to 40,000 clones, roughly 85% seen once; the top ten hold 5% to 5.5%. Time point here: new active TB diagnosis, blood taken before or within 7 days of starting treatment. The sequencing here drew on PBMCs, taken at tuberculosis diagnosis. These TCRs come from an adult with tuberculosis.

The gene calls are TRBV27 and TRBJ2-1; 8 bases match TRBD2. In germline, CDR1 is MNHEY, CDR2 SMNVEV (reference sequence). The V segment lost 7 bases and the J segment 8 bases; nucleotides outside the gene matches: 16. The CDR3 spans 16 residues. CDR3 DNA sequence: TGTGCCAGCAATGGAGTCCGGGAGGGCCTGAAGGATGAGCAGTTCTTC. It codes for CASNGVREGLKDEQFF.

The chain combines TRBV28 with TRBJ2-5, with 7 nucleotides matching TRBD1. There are 15 residues in the CDR3. Germline CDR1 is MDHEN and CDR2 is SYDVKM. After removal of 4 bases from V and 1 base from J, the junction contained 6 bases not matched to a gene. The DNA for the CDR3 is TGTGCCAGCAGTTCCCCACAGGGGCCCCAAGAGACCCAGTACTTC. Translation gives CASSSPQGPQETQYF.

This sequence joins TRBV10-2 and TRBJ1-1; D gene ambiguous. Germline CDR1 is WSHSY and CDR2 is SAAADI. This CDR3 comprises 14 residues. V was cut by 6 bases and J by 5 bases, with 16 bases left in between. CDR3 protein: CASSREYRETEAFF. CDR3 DNA sequence: TGCGCCAGCAGCCGAGAATATAGGGAGACTGAAGCTTTCTTT.